This T cell receptor beta chain came from a study of blood T cell repertoires in COVID-19. This clone was seen only once. Generated by immunoSEQ multiplex PCR, the TCRdb table keeps only in-frame clones and is missing some. The sample contains some 270,000 clones, about 85% of which appear only once. The CDR3 contains 14 residues. Trimming removed 6 bases from V and 2 bases from J, with 13 bases in between. The germline gives CDR1 MNHEY, CDR2 SMNVEV (reference sequence). Within 2 weeks before study entry, exposed participants met a COVID-19 case. The sequencing sample was made of PBMCs or T cells enriched from blood (not recorded which). The sequence was obtained from a woman between 45 and 60 years old who had been exposed to COVID-19. This chain links TRBV27 with TRBJ1-2, with unresolved D. CDR3 DNA: TGTGCCAGCAGCCCTTCAGGCTACAACTATGGCTACACCTTC. Translated, it gives CASSPSGYNYGYTF.